A single sample gave rise to the 8 T cell receptor beta chains below, sequenced in a study of early stage breast cancer tumors. The data were produced by immunoSEQ multiplex PCR, yet TCRdb's version contains in-frame clones alone and is incomplete. The repertoire has some 47,000 clones, about 80% of them found once; the top ten carry 1.1% to 1.5%. Sequencing input: blood. The source is a person aged 45-60 years with breast cancer.

This clone was seen more than once but under ten times. V usage is TRBV7-2 and J usage is TRBJ2-7, with TRBD1 identical over 7 bases. V trimming: 5 bases; J trimming: 2 bases; junction bases outside the gene matches: 6. This CDR3 region has 14 residues. From germline, CDR1 is SGHTA and CDR2 FQGNSA. CDR3 nucleotide sequence: TGTGCCAGCAGCGAACAGGGGTACACCTACGAGCAGTACTTC. Encoded protein: CASSEQGYTYEQYF. Combining the CDR3 with reference TRBV7-2 and TRBJ2-7 gives the whole variable domain GAGVSQSPSNKVTEKGKDVELRCDPISGHTALYWYRQSLGQGLEFLIYFQGNSAPDKSGLPSDRFSAERTGGSVSTLTIQRTQQEDSAVYLCASSEQGYTYEQYFGPGTRLTVT.

The CDR3 sequence: CASSDNPLYQPQHF. The DNA of the CDR3 is TGTGCCAGCAGTGACAATCCCCTCTATCAGCCCCAGCATTTT. The rearrangement joins TRBV2 to TRBJ1-5; no clear D gene. Germline V CDR1 and CDR2: SNHLY, FYNNEI. CDR3 length: 14 residues. V gave up 3 bases and J gave up 5 bases, with 11 bases separating them.

The rearrangement joins TRBV10-1 to TRBJ2-2, with a tentative D call TRBD2 (6 bases). Trimming took off 6 bases at V and 3 bases at J, with 8 bases between the two ends. The CDR3 is made up of 13 amino acids. Germline loops: CDR1 WNHNN, CDR2 SYGVQD (reference sequence). The CDR3 nucleotides are TGCGCCAGCAGGACGGGGGACACCGGGGAGCTGTTTTTT. Translated, it gives CASRTGDTGELFF.

This chain joins TRBV28 and TRBJ2-3; D possibly corresponds to TRBD1 (5 bases). Per the germline V gene, CDR1 is MDHEN and CDR2 is SYDVKM. This CDR3 region has 20 residues. The V and J ends lost 6 bases and 2 bases respectively, with 30 bases between them. This CDR3 reads CASSRLRVKYVGHFTDTQYF. In DNA, the CDR3 is TGTGCCAGCAGCAGACTGCGTGTCAAATATGTGGGGCATTTCACAGATACGCAGTATTTT.

For the CDR3, the DNA is TGTGCCAGCAGCGCTCCGGGGATGAACACTGAAGCTTTCTTT. Its protein is CASSAPGMNTEAFF. J is TRBJ1-1 and V is TRBV28; D ambiguous. The V gene lost 6 bases and the J gene lost 0 bases, with 11 bases spanning the gap. This CDR3 is 14 amino acids long. Germline CDR1 reads MDHEN; CDR2 reads SYDVKM.

The chain has TRBV7-9 and TRBJ1-2; possibly TRBD1 for D (5 bases). Trimming left V 7 bases short and J 2 bases short, with 14 bases between. The CDR3 is made up of 14 amino acids. CDR1 is SEHNR and CDR2 is FQNEAQ in the germline V gene (reference sequence). The CDR3 DNA sequence: TGTGCCAGCACCTCCACGGGACTGAACTATGGCTACACCTTC. This gives the protein CASTSTGLNYGYTF.

V gene TRBV7-8 combines with J gene TRBJ1-1; no clear D gene. Germline V gene sequence: CDR1 SGHVS, CDR2 FQNEAQ. The CDR3 has 13 residues. V dropped 1 base and J dropped 2 bases, with 5 bases sitting between them. CDR3 sequence: CASSLGRNTEAFF. CDR3 DNA: TGTGCCAGCAGCTTAGGGAGAAACACTGAAGCTTTCTTT.

The V and J genes are TRBV6-5 and TRBJ1-6; 7 bases map to TRBD1. CDR3 length: 15 residues. V shed 2 bases, J shed 7 bases, and the junction held 5 bases outside the gene matches. From germline, CDR1 is MNHEY and CDR2 SVGAGI. This CDR3 reads CASSYNGQANSPLHF. DNA of the CDR3: TGTGCCAGCAGTTACAACGGACAGGCCAATTCACCCCTCCACTTT.